The 31 T cell receptor beta chains presented below share a single source sample, sequenced in a study of CD8+CD57+ T cells in acquired aplastic anemia. It was genomic DNA that served as the template for profiling TCR beta VDJ and CDR3. TCRdb fed the reads into MiXCR, producing one record per CDR3 protein. The sample includes roughly 280,000 distinct CDR3 sequences, about 50% of them seen just once. The authors sequenced patients whose flow cytometry had shown CD8+CD57+ cell expansion. The sequencing input was sorted CD4+, CD8+, or CD8+CD57+ T cells (not recorded which) from PBMCs. All receptors come from a human donor with aplastic anemia.

The table lists this clonotype with many counts. The J gene is TRBJ2-7, the V gene TRBV12-3 or TRBV12-4; D is possibly TRBD1 (8 bases). The CDR3 loop spans 17 amino acids. With 4 bases removed from V and 0 bases from J, the gap between germline ends came to 19 bases. The DNA of the CDR3 is TGTGCCAGCAGTTCCGGGACTATCAGGGGGCCCTCCTACGAGCAGTACTTC. Residues: CASSSGTIRGPSYEQYF.

V usage is TRBV7-8 and J usage is TRBJ2-7, with D possibly being TRBD1 (6 bases). V dropped 5 bases and J dropped 2 bases, with 13 bases sitting between them. This CDR3 region has 14 residues. Germline-derived CDR1 and CDR2 are SGHVS and FQNEAQ. CDR3 protein: CASSQGQTPYEQYF. In nucleotides, the CDR3 is TGTGCCAGCAGCCAAGGACAGACACCCTACGAGCAGTACTTC.

The V and J genes are TRBV7-9 and TRBJ1-1; 7 bases are shared with TRBD1. The CDR3 loop spans 13 amino acids. The germline V gene encodes CDR1 SEHNR and CDR2 FQNEAQ (reference sequence). V trimming: 5 bases; J trimming: 4 bases; junction bases outside the gene matches: 4. Here the CDR3 DNA reads TGTGCCAGCAGCCCATACAGGGGCACTGAAGCTTTCTTT. This codes for CASSPYRGTEAFF.

This clonotype occurred once. The chain is built from TRBV19 and TRBJ2-2, with D perhaps matching TRBD1 or TRBD2 (5 bases each). The CDR3 consists of 14 residues. The germline V gene has CDR1 LNHDA and CDR2 SQIVND (reference sequence). Trimming took off 11 bases at V and 5 bases at J, with 18 bases between the two ends. CDR3 DNA: TGTGCCGCGGCAAGTGTGGGACGGACCGGGGAGCTGTTTTTT. Protein: CAAASVGRTGELFF.

This clonotype was seen many times. The chain links TRBV15 to TRBJ1-2; TRBD1 aligns across 12 bases. Germline V CDR1 and CDR2: LNHNV, YYDKDF (reference sequence). This CDR3 has 15 residues. The J segment lost 4 bases and the V segment lost 3 bases, leaving 3 bases of the junction unmatched. The CDR3 loop is CATSRGQGAGYGYTF. The CDR3 DNA sequence: TGTGCCACCAGCAGGGGACAGGGGGCGGGCTATGGCTACACCTTC.

The gene calls are TRBV20-1 and TRBJ2-1; 10 bases match TRBD1. The germline V gene encodes CDR1 DFQATT and CDR2 SNEGSKA (reference sequence). The J segment lost 6 bases and the V segment lost 4 bases, leaving 9 bases of the junction unmatched. This CDR3 is 15 amino acids long. The CDR3 protein is CSATMGQGWGNEQFF. The CDR3 DNA reads as TGCAGTGCTACCATGGGACAGGGGTGGGGCAATGAGCAGTTCTTC.

V gene TRBV7-8 combines with J gene TRBJ1-1; D is unresolved. CDR1 SGHVS and CDR2 FQNEAQ come from the germline V gene. The V end was cut by 3 bases, the J end by 1 base, with 18 bases between. The CDR3 runs to 17 residues. DNA of the CDR3: TGTGCCAGCAGCTTGAGACATCTAAAAAAGGGGAACACTGAAGCTTTCTTT. It codes for CASSLRHLKKGNTEAFF.

This rearrangement joins TRBV10-3 to TRBJ1-5, with D perhaps TRBD1 (5 bases). The CDR3 totals 15 residues. V lost 5 bases and J 6 bases, leaving 17 bases between the germline ends. Germline CDR1 and CDR2: ENHRY and SYGVKD. DNA of the CDR3: TGTGCCATCAGTTCCTCGGGCACGGGGGTTCAGCCCCAGCATTTT. It is translated as CAISSSGTGVQPQHF.

V usage is TRBV2 and J usage is TRBJ2-5; tentative D call: TRBD1 (6 bases). The CDR3 is 14 amino acids. Trimming stripped 2 bases from V and 9 bases from J, with 16 bases between. CDR1 and CDR2 (germline): SNHLY, FYNNEI. The DNA for the CDR3 is TGTGCCAGCAGTGAAATGAGACAGGTCACATCCCAGTACTTC. It is translated as CASSEMRQVTSQYF.

This clonotype is a singleton in its sample. V usage is TRBV7-6 and J usage is TRBJ2-1, with 16 positions matching TRBD2. The CDR3 runs to 17 residues. J was trimmed by 6 bases and V by 2 bases; bases with no gene match: 4. Germline V gives CDR1 SGHVS, CDR2 FNYEAQ. CDR3 protein: CASSLTGLAGGFNEQFF. CDR3 bases: TGTGCCAGCAGCTTAACGGGACTAGCGGGAGGGTTCAATGAGCAGTTCTTC.

This chain joins TRBV15 and TRBJ2-1, with 9 bases that match TRBD2. V was clipped by 3 bases and J by 5 bases; unmatched bases: 20. Per the germline V gene, CDR1 is LNHNV and CDR2 is YYDKDF (reference sequence). This CDR3 is built from 20 residues. The CDR3 DNA sequence: TGTGCCACCAGCAGTGTACAAGGTGGCGGGAGGGCGGACTTCCACAATGAGCAGTTCTTC. Translated: CATSSVQGGGRADFHNEQFF. Variable domain in full (rest from reference TRBV15 and TRBJ2-1): DAMVIQNPRYQVTQFGKPVTLSCSQTLNHNVMYWYQQKSSQAPKLLFHYYDKDFNNEADTPDNFQSRRPNTSFCFLDIRSPGLGDTAMYLCATSSVQGGGRADFHNEQFFGPGTRLTVL.

This chain uses TRBV29-1 with TRBJ1-5; unclear D gene. V dropped 6 bases and J dropped 2 bases, with 8 bases sitting between them. The length of the CDR3 is 12 residues. In germline, CDR1 is SQVTM, CDR2 ANQGSEA. CDR3 in amino acids: CSVAQGNQPQHF. CDR3 nucleotide sequence: TGCAGCGTAGCGCAGGGCAATCAGCCCCAGCATTTT.

The chain uses TRBV4-3 and TRBJ1-1; no firm D call. Trimming shortened V by 4 bases and J by 2 bases, and 8 bases separated the two germline ends. Germline loops: CDR1 LGHNA, CDR2 YSLEER. The CDR3 loop spans 13 amino acids. The CDR3 is CASSLEINTEAFF. In nucleotides, the CDR3 is TGCGCCAGCAGCCTCGAAATAAACACTGAAGCTTTCTTT.

Remarks on this clonotype: A read error may account for a junction end that differs from germline. J is TRBJ1-6 and V is TRBV15; 11 bases line up with TRBD1. Germline V CDR1 and CDR2: LNHNV, YYDKDF (reference sequence). This CDR3 has 16 residues. CDR3 loop: CATRSYGQGASSPLHF. DNA for the CDR3: TGTGCCACCCGCAGTTATGGACAGGGGGCTAGTTCACCCCTCCACTTT.

This clonotype was recorded at least ten times. The chain is built from TRBV4-1 and TRBJ2-5; 7 bases map to TRBD1. Unmatched junction bases numbered 9, after V lost 4 bases and J lost 1 base. Germline V gives CDR1 MGHRA, CDR2 YSYEKL. The CDR3 is 16 amino acids. The CDR3: CASSRGTAHFQETQYF. CDR3 nucleotide sequence: TGCGCCAGCAGCCGTGGGACAGCACATTTCCAAGAGACCCAGTACTTC.

The table lists this clonotype with a few counts. A much larger clone lies a single base off, so this may be a read error. The chain uses TRBV7-2 and TRBJ1-4; unclear D gene. This CDR3 is 15 amino acids long. CDR1 and CDR2 from the germline V gene are SGHTA and FQGNSA. CDR3: CASSLDTTFGRKPFF. The DNA for the CDR3 is TGTGCCAGCAGCTTAGATACAACCTTTGGACGGAAACCGTTTTTT.

The V and J genes are TRBV7-6 and TRBJ2-1; 11 positions agree with TRBD2. This CDR3 spans 16 amino acids. Per the germline V gene, CDR1 is SGHVS and CDR2 is FNYEAQ. J was trimmed by 2 bases and V by 5 bases; bases with no gene match: 5. The CDR3 bases are TGTGCCAGCAGCCTGAGGGGACTAGCGGCCTACAATGAGCAGTTCTTC. Its translation is CASSLRGLAAYNEQFF.

V and J are TRBV6-1 and TRBJ1-2, with D unclear. V lost 1 base and J lost 0, with 12 bases in between. The CDR3 spans 16 residues. The germline V gene has CDR1 MNHNS and CDR2 SASEGT. CDR3 protein: CASSEGLQFANYGYTF. CDR3 coding DNA: TGTGCCAGCAGTGAAGGATTACAGTTTGCTAACTATGGCTACACCTTC.

This chain uses TRBV9 with TRBJ1-4, with 10 bases aligning to TRBD1. Unmatched junction bases numbered 5, after V lost 4 bases and J lost 5 bases. Per the germline V gene, CDR1 is SGDLS and CDR2 is YYNGEE. The CDR3 consists of 15 residues. In DNA, the CDR3 is TGTGCCAGCAGCTTAGCGGGACAGGGGAATGAAAAACTGTTTTTT. Its protein product is CASSLAGQGNEKLFF.

J is TRBJ2-5 and V is TRBV9, with a tentative D call TRBD2 (7 bases). This CDR3 has 15 amino acids. Germline values: CDR1 SGDLS, CDR2 YYNGEE. V shed 1 base and J shed 5 bases, with 15 bases lying between them. The CDR3 spells CASSVRAGALETQYF. CDR3 nucleotides: TGTGCCAGCAGCGTAAGGGCGGGGGCGTTGGAGACCCAGTACTTC.

This clonotype was counted ten times or more. The chain has TRBV20-1 and TRBJ1-1; D ambiguous. CDR1 DFQATT and CDR2 SNEGSKA come from the germline V gene (reference sequence). Trimming shortened V by 2 bases and J by 1 base, and 8 bases separated the two germline ends. The CDR3 spans 13 residues. The CDR3 nucleotides are TGCAGTGCTAGATCCCCAGGGAACACTGAAGCTTTCTTT. Its translation is CSARSPGNTEAFF.

The table lists this clonotype with many counts. Compared with germline, one end of the junction differs, possibly owing to a read error. This CDR3 reads CASSLSPKYGYTF. In DNA, the CDR3 is TGTGCCAGCAGCTTGTCGCCTAAGTATGGCTACACCTTC. V is TRBV5-6 and J is TRBJ1-2; D uncertain. The CDR3 has 13 residues. Germline V gene sequence: CDR1 SGHDT, CDR2 YYEEEE.

A word on this clonotype: At one of its ends the junction is not consistent with the germline gene, which may arise from a read error. J is TRBJ2-1 and V is TRBV27; 8 nucleotides match TRBD1. Per germline, CDR1 MNHEY and CDR2 SMNVEV (reference sequence). The CDR3 consists of 13 residues. The CDR3 region has the DNA TGTGCCAGCAGATATACAGGGGGTAATGAGCAGCTCTTC. As protein: CASRYTGGNEQLF.

This clonotype occurred many times. The rearrangement uses TRBV6-1 and TRBJ1-5; D is perhaps TRBD1 (5 bases). Trimming took 0 bases from V and 2 from J, leaving 11 bases between them. The CDR3 is made up of 16 amino acids. Germline loops: CDR1 MNHNS, CDR2 SASEGT. CDR3 sequence: CASSEAWGVGNQPQHF. DNA of the CDR3: TGTGCCAGCAGTGAAGCGTGGGGGGTCGGCAATCAGCCCCAGCATTTT.

This rearrangement joins TRBV7-9 to TRBJ2-6; D uncertain. Per the germline V gene, CDR1 is SEHNR and CDR2 is FQNEAQ (reference sequence). V lost 0 bases, J lost 3 bases, and 0 bases lay in between. The CDR3 spans 13 residues. The chain's CDR3 is CASSLAGANVLTF. The CDR3 region has the DNA TGTGCCAGCAGCTTAGCTGGGGCCAACGTCCTGACTTTC. Combining the CDR3 with reference TRBV7-9 and TRBJ2-6 gives the whole variable domain DTGVSQNPRHKITKRGQNVTFRCDPISEHNRLYWYRQTLGQGPEFLTYFQNEAQLEKSRLLSDRFSAERPKGSFSTLEIQRTEQGDSAMYLCASSLAGANVLTFGAGSRLTVL.

The table lists this clonotype with a count of one. The CDR3 ends on some other residue instead of the conserved phenylalanine or tryptophan, so this is likely a read error. The DNA is left out, because the CDR3 cannot be placed on it with certainty; the CDR3 is given as TCRdb lists it. The chain couples TRBV7-3 to TRBJ2-5; TRBD2, as called in the table, went unchecked against the DNA. With termini counted, the CDR3 has 14 amino acids. Germline values: CDR1 SGHTA, CDR2 FQGTGA. CDR3 protein: CASSLMSSGRPGPT.

This clonotype was observed a few times. The V call is TRBV2, the J call TRBJ2-5; D may match TRBD1 or TRBD2 (5 bases each). V dropped 1 base and J dropped 4 bases, with 13 bases sitting between them. The CDR3 extends over 15 amino acids. Germline assignment: CDR1 SNHLY and CDR2 FYNNEI. The CDR3 loop is CASSEEGLGVETQYF. CDR3 nucleotide sequence: TGTGCCAGCAGTGAAGAAGGATTGGGGGTAGAGACCCAGTACTTC.

In its sample, this clonotype was seen once. V and J are TRBV10-1 and TRBJ2-7; D is unclear. The germline V gene has CDR1 WNHNN and CDR2 SYGVQD (reference sequence). Trimming stripped 6 bases from V and 5 bases from J, with 14 bases between. The CDR3 consists of 13 residues. The CDR3 is CASSPATLHEQYF. DNA for the CDR3: TGCGCCAGCAGCCCAGCAACCCTACACGAGCAGTACTTC.

In DNA form, the CDR3 reads TGTGCCAGTAGTATGGGGGCCATGGATACGCAGTATTTT. Encoded protein: CASSMGAMDTQYF. The genes are TRBV19 and TRBJ2-3; D is possibly TRBD1 (6 bases). This CDR3 is 13 amino acids long. The V gene lost 3 bases and the J gene lost 6 bases, with 10 bases spanning the gap. CDR1 and CDR2 (germline): LNHDA, SQIVND (reference sequence).

This clonotype was seen many times. The chain carries TRBV24-1 and TRBJ2-4; 11 bases are shared with TRBD2. The CDR3 spans 14 residues. Germline V gene data show CDR1 as KGHDR and CDR2 as SFDVKD. With V trimmed by 6 bases and J by 8 bases, 5 bases remained unmatched. The CDR3 nucleotides read TGTGCCACCAGTTCTAGCGGGGGGTCTGACATTCAGTACTTC. This translates into CATSSSGGSDIQYF.

This clonotype has a handful of counts. This chain connects TRBV2 to TRBJ2-5; perhaps TRBD2 as D (5 bases). Trimming pared 6 bases from V and 5 bases from J, leaving 7 bases between. Per the germline V gene, CDR1 is SNHLY and CDR2 is FYNNEI. The CDR3 covers 11 residues. The chain's CDR3 is CASRRVETQYF. The DNA for the CDR3 is TGTGCCAGCAGGAGGGTGGAGACCCAGTACTTC.